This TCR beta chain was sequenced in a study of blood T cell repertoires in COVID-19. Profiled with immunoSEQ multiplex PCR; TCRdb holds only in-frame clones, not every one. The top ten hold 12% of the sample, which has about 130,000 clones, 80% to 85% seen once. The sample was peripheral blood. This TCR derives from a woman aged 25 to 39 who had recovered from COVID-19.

CDR3 residues: CASSLALGPRQGGNTEAFF. CDR3 nucleotides: TGCGCCAGCAGCTTGGCCCTAGGGCCCAGACAGGGTGGAAACACTGAAGCTTTCTTT. The rearrangement links TRBV5-1 to TRBJ1-1; 7 bases align to TRBD1. Looked up from germline, CDR1 is SGHRS and CDR2 is YFSETQ. CDR3 length: 19 residues. V gave up 0 bases and J gave up 2 bases; unmatched junction bases: 16.